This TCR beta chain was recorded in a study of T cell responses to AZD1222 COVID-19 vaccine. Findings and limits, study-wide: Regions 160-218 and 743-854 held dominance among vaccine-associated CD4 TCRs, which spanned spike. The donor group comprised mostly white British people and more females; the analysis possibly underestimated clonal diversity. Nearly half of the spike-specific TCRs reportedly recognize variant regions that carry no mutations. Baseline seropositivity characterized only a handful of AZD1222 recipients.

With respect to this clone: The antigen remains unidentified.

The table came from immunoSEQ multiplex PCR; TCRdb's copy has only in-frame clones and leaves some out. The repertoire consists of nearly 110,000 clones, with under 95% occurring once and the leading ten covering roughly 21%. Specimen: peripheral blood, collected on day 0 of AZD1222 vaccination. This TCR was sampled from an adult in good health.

CDR3 in amino acids: CASSPRWDTPMNTEAFF. CDR3 bases: TGTGCCAGCAGCCCTAGGTGGGACACCCCGATGAACACTGAAGCTTTCTTT. This rearrangement joins TRBV5-4 to TRBJ1-1; a weak D match, TRBD1 (6 bases). This CDR3 spans 17 amino acids. V shed 4 bases and J shed 0 bases, with 19 bases lying between them. Germline assignment: CDR1 SGHNT and CDR2 YYREEE (reference sequence).